The 25 T cell receptor beta chains below were found in one sample sequenced in a study of T-cell reconstitution after alpha-beta-depleted transplantation in children. Molecular barcoding with unique molecular identifiers was used for the TCRbeta library. TCRdb recomputed calls from the PCR reads with MiXCR, one row per CDR3 protein. The sample includes hundreds of thousands of distinct CDR3 sequences, 10% to 15% of them seen just once. The source was PBMCs, mostly from graft donor cells, collected 360 days after TCRalphabeta/CD19-depleted stem cell transplant. The receptors derive from a male patient aged 10-17 years who had a stem cell transplant for acute myeloid leukemia, so the T cells may come from the graft donor.

This chain uses TRBV20-1 with TRBJ2-4; no firm D call. V was cut by 5 bases and J by 1 base, with 9 bases left in between. CDR3 length: 13 amino acids. Germline V lookup: CDR1 DFQATT, CDR2 SNEGSKA (reference sequence). The CDR3 region has the DNA TGCAGTGCTGACACAGTCGCCAAAAACATTCAGTACTTC. The encoded protein is CSADTVAKNIQYF.

The rearrangement links TRBV9 to TRBJ1-1; the D is unclear. V was trimmed by 7 bases and J by 1 base, leaving 8 bases between them. Germline V lookup: CDR1 SGDLS, CDR2 YYNGEE. The CDR3 runs to 12 residues. The CDR3 loop is CASGRANTEAFF. CDR3 nucleotides: TGTGCCAGCGGAAGGGCGAACACTGAAGCTTTCTTT. The complete variable domain, with remaining parts taken from reference TRBV9 and TRBJ1-1, reads DSGVTQTPKHLITATGQRVTLRCSPRSGDLSVYWYQQSLDQGLQFLIQYYNGEERAKGNILERFSAQQFPDLHSELNLSSLELGDSALYFCASGRANTEAFFGQGTRLTVV.

The chain links TRBV2 to TRBJ2-2; 8 bases line up with TRBD2. CDR3 length: 16 residues. The germline V gene encodes CDR1 SNHLY and CDR2 FYNNEI. Trimming at V came to 1 base and at J to 4 bases, leaving 5 bases not matched to a gene. DNA for the CDR3: TGTGCCAGCAGTGAAGTAGCGGGAAGGCTCACCGGGGAGCTGTTTTTT. This translates into CASSEVAGRLTGELFF. The whole variable domain, remainder taken from reference TRBV2 and TRBJ2-2, is EPEVTQTPSHQVTQMGQEVILRCVPISNHLYFYWYRQILGQKVEFLVSFYNNEISEKSEIFDDQFSVERPDGSNFTLKIRSTKLEDSAMYFCASSEVAGRLTGELFFGEGSRLTVL.

This rearrangement joins TRBV7-3 to TRBJ2-1; 8 positions agree with TRBD2. CDR1 and CDR2 from the germline V gene are SGHTA and FQGTGA. The CDR3 length is 16 residues. V was pared by 2 bases and J by 4 bases, with 7 bases of the junction left unmatched. CDR3 bases: TGTGCCAGCAGCTTAGTTCCGGGACTAGGGTACAATGAGCAGTTCTTC. Its translation: CASSLVPGLGYNEQFF.

This clonotype was counted many times. The chain joins TRBV7-6 to TRBJ2-5, with 9 bases fitting TRBD1. The CDR3 consists of 16 residues. Germline-derived CDR1 and CDR2 are SGHVS and FNYEAQ. The V gene end was trimmed by 4 bases and the J gene end by 0 bases; junction bases not matched to a gene: 6. The CDR3 reads CASSWGTGRYQETQYF. DNA for the CDR3: TGTGCCAGCAGCTGGGGGACAGGGAGGTACCAAGAGACCCAGTACTTC. Drawing the rest from reference TRBV7-6 and TRBJ2-5, the complete variable domain is GAGVSQSPRYKVTKRGQDVALRCDPISGHVSLYWYRQALGQGPEFLTYFNYEAQQDKSGLPNDRFSAERPEGSISTLTIQRTEQRDSAMYRCASSWGTGRYQETQYFGPGTRLLVL.

The chain is built from TRBV27 and TRBJ2-1; 9 positions match TRBD2. This CDR3 is 14 amino acids long. CDR1 and CDR2 from the germline V gene are MNHEY and SMNVEV (reference sequence). After removal of 6 bases from V and 4 bases from J, the junction contained 4 bases not matched to a gene. The CDR3 nucleotides are TGTGCCAGCAGGTCTAGCGGGGTTTACAATGAGCAGTTCTTC. Translating gives CASRSSGVYNEQFF.

This clonotype was observed at least ten times. V usage is TRBV10-3 and J usage is TRBJ1-4; D is perhaps TRBD1 (5 bases). This CDR3 comprises 13 residues. CDR1 is ENHRY and CDR2 is SYGVKD in the germline V gene. V lost 4 bases, J lost 8 bases, and 11 bases lay in between. CDR3 DNA sequence: TGTGCCATCAGTGGGCAGGGAAGAGAAAAACTGTTTTTT. As protein: CAISGQGREKLFF.

The chain carries TRBV20-1 and TRBJ2-1, with D hard to call. This CDR3 has 14 amino acids. CDR1 and CDR2 from the germline V gene are DFQATT and SNEGSKA (reference sequence). Trimming stripped 7 bases from V and 0 bases from J, with 13 bases between. DNA of the CDR3: TGCAGTGTCAGTGGAGTGTCCTCCTACAATGAGCAGTTCTTC. This encodes CSVSGVSSYNEQFF.

This clonotype has just a few counts. The rearrangement uses TRBV7-6 and TRBJ1-4; D not certain. This CDR3 is built from 14 residues. In germline, CDR1 is SGHVS, CDR2 FNYEAQ. V lost 1 base and J 5 bases, leaving 8 bases between the germline ends. DNA for the CDR3: TGTGCCAGCAGCTTAGGGCAGAAGAATGAAAAACTGTTTTTT. Translation: CASSLGQKNEKLFF.

This clonotype was recorded many times. This rearrangement joins TRBV29-1 to TRBJ1-5, with 7 bases aligning to TRBD1. The V gene end was trimmed by 6 bases and the J gene end by 4 bases; junction bases not matched to a gene: 6. CDR3 length: 13 amino acids. CDR1 and CDR2 from the germline V gene are SQVTM and ANQGSEA. The CDR3 DNA is TGCAGCGTGACCCAGGGGGTTAATCAGCCCCAGCATTTT. It yields the protein CSVTQGVNQPQHF.

The rearrangement links TRBV6-5 to TRBJ2-3; D ambiguous. The CDR3 is 17 amino acids. Trimming removed 0 bases at V and 5 bases at J, with 18 bases between. Germline V CDR1 and CDR2: MNHEY, SVGAGI. In nucleotides, the CDR3 is TGTGCCAGCAGTTACTCGATACCTTGGACCAATGAAGATACGCAGTATTTT. Translating it yields CASSYSIPWTNEDTQYF.

This clonotype was counted a few times. V and J are TRBV28 and TRBJ2-7, with D uncertain. V lost 6 bases and J lost 6, with 9 bases in between. This CDR3 spans 11 amino acids. CDR1 MDHEN and CDR2 SYDVKM come from the germline V gene. The CDR3 protein is CASRTPREQYF. The CDR3 nucleotides are TGTGCCAGCAGAACCCCCCGCGAGCAGTACTTC.

The chain couples TRBV20-1 to TRBJ2-3, with D possibly being TRBD1 (5 bases). There are 11 residues in the CDR3. From germline, CDR1 is DFQATT and CDR2 SNEGSKA (reference sequence). V lost 5 bases and J lost 5, with 8 bases in between. The chain's CDR3 is CSAADRDTQYF. CDR3 coding DNA: TGCAGTGCTGCAGACAGAGATACGCAGTATTTT.

This clonotype has just a few counts. The chain joins TRBV4-3 to TRBJ2-2, with a possible D match to TRBD2 (5 bases). Trimming took 5 bases from V and 9 from J, leaving 7 bases between them. This CDR3 has 11 residues. Germline assignment: CDR1 LGHNA and CDR2 YSLEER. This CDR3 is CASSRERELFF. CDR3 sequence (DNA): TGCGCCAGCAGCAGGGAGCGGGAGCTGTTTTTT.

This clonotype was detected once. The J gene is TRBJ2-7, the V gene TRBV7-9; 9 bases are a match to TRBD2. This CDR3 has 16 residues. CDR1 and CDR2 (germline): SEHNR, FQNEAQ (reference sequence). Trimming took 5 bases from V and 5 from J; bases not matched to a gene: 13. The CDR3, as DNA: TGTGCCAGCAGCCGAGGCGGGAGGGAACGATCCAACGAGCAGTACTTC. It codes for CASSRGGRERSNEQYF.

The rearrangement joins TRBV29-1 to TRBJ2-5, with D uncertain. Germline CDR1 SQVTM, CDR2 ANQGSEA. This CDR3 is 10 amino acids long. V was shortened by 5 bases and J by 5 bases, with 6 bases between the two germline ends. CDR3 residues: CSVRTETQYF. As DNA, the CDR3 is TGCAGCGTTAGGACGGAGACCCAGTACTTC. Using reference TRBV29-1 and TRBJ2-5 for the parts outside the CDR3, the full variable domain is SAVISQKPSRDICQRGTSLTIQCQVDSQVTMMFWYRQQPGQSLTLIATANQGSEATYESGFVIDKFPISRPNLTFSTLTVSNMSPEDSSIYLCSVRTETQYFGPGTRLLVL.

At least ten counts were recorded for this clonotype. V is TRBV20-1 and J is TRBJ2-7; D unresolved. Trimming removed 2 bases at V and 4 bases at J, with 6 bases between. This CDR3 is 11 amino acids long. The germline gives CDR1 DFQATT, CDR2 SNEGSKA (reference sequence). The CDR3 loop is CSARLVYEQYF. DNA for the CDR3: TGCAGTGCTAGACTAGTTTACGAGCAGTACTTC.

V usage is TRBV4-3 and J usage is TRBJ2-7, with D perhaps matching TRBD2 (5 bases). Deletions cut 3 bases from V and 5 bases from J, with 11 bases between. Germline V lookup: CDR1 LGHNA, CDR2 YSLEER. CDR3 length: 13 residues. This CDR3 reads CASSHGPGNEQYF. In nucleotides, the CDR3 is TGCGCCAGCAGCCATGGACCGGGGAACGAGCAGTACTTC.

This clonotype was detected a few times. The chain recombines TRBV2 with TRBJ2-1; possibly TRBD1 or TRBD2 for D (5 bases each). The CDR3 is made up of 14 amino acids. V was shortened by 6 bases and J by 4 bases, with 13 bases between the two germline ends. Germline values: CDR1 SNHLY, CDR2 FYNNEI. For the CDR3, the DNA is TGTGCCAGCAGGGGGTGGGACGGGTACAATGAGCAGTTCTTC. Its protein product is CASRGWDGYNEQFF. Drawing the rest from reference TRBV2 and TRBJ2-1, the complete variable domain is EPEVTQTPSHQVTQMGQEVILRCVPISNHLYFYWYRQILGQKVEFLVSFYNNEISEKSEIFDDQFSVERPDGSNFTLKIRSTKLEDSAMYFCASRGWDGYNEQFFGPGTRLTVL.

This clonotype occurred once. The chain recombines TRBV4-3 with TRBJ2-7; maybe TRBD2 (5 bases). Germline CDR1 LGHNA, CDR2 YSLEER. Trimming removed 0 bases at V and 2 bases at J, with 11 bases between. The CDR3 has 15 amino acids. The CDR3 coding sequence is TGCGCCAGCAGCCAAGATAGCGAAAGGACCTACGAGCAGTACTTC. Translation gives CASSQDSERTYEQYF.

This clonotype was observed a handful of times. This chain connects TRBV12-3 or TRBV12-4 to TRBJ2-5; 11 bases fit TRBD2. The CDR3 loop spans 12 amino acids. Trimming removed 8 bases from V and 9 bases from J; junction bases left unmatched: 5. CDR3 sequence: CASGLAGPAQYF. CDR3 sequence (DNA): TGTGCCAGCGGACTAGCGGGCCCAGCCCAGTACTTC.

This clonotype has only a few counts. This chain links TRBV2 with TRBJ2-1, with D perhaps TRBD1 (5 bases). The germline gives CDR1 SNHLY, CDR2 FYNNEI. The V end was cut by 2 bases, the J end by 6 bases, with 11 bases between. The CDR3 consists of 14 residues. CDR3 nucleotides: TGTGCCAGCAGTGAACTAGGGGCGCTCAATGAGCAGTTCTTC. Translated: CASSELGALNEQFF. The variable domain in full, completed from reference TRBV2 and TRBJ2-1, reads EPEVTQTPSHQVTQMGQEVILRCVPISNHLYFYWYRQILGQKVEFLVSFYNNEISEKSEIFDDQFSVERPDGSNFTLKIRSTKLEDSAMYFCASSELGALNEQFFGPGTRLTVL.

This clonotype was picked up many times. The chain is built from TRBV4-2 and TRBJ2-1; TRBD2 might be the D (5 bases). This CDR3 spans 14 amino acids. CDR1 and CDR2 from the germline V gene are LGHNA and YNFKEQ. With 5 bases removed from V and 8 bases from J, the gap between germline ends came to 16 bases. CDR3 bases: TGTGCCAGCAGCTTCCCACCAATGAGGGATGAGCAGTTCTTC. Protein sequence: CASSFPPMRDEQFF.

The chain recombines TRBV12-3 or TRBV12-4 with TRBJ2-7; no reliable D call. CDR3 length: 14 amino acids. V was cut by 6 bases and J by 2 bases, with 14 bases left in between. The CDR3 reads CASSPYTEAYEQYF. For the CDR3, the DNA is TGTGCCAGCAGCCCCTATACCGAGGCCTACGAGCAGTACTTC.

This clonotype was observed a few times. The chain joins TRBV7-6 to TRBJ2-7, with 9 nucleotides matching TRBD2. The CDR3 is made up of 16 amino acids. Germline CDR1 SGHVS, CDR2 FNYEAQ. The ends lost 1 base at V and 6 bases at J; junction bases unmatched: 10. CDR3 region: CASSLEGWREGPEQYF. DNA of the CDR3: TGTGCCAGCAGCTTAGAAGGGTGGCGGGAGGGCCCCGAGCAGTACTTC.